This T cell receptor beta chain originates from a study of cytomegalovirus exposure and HLA in healthy donors. Study context: Among some 400 genotyped donors, around 80% fell in the Caucasian-associated ancestry cluster.

V lost 3 bases, J lost 0 bases, and 9 bases stayed unmatched. In germline, CDR1 is LGHNA, CDR2 YNFKEQ. This CDR3 spans 17 amino acids. Healthy individuals who donated bone marrow served as the donors. PCR used 60 Vbeta primers and 13 Jbeta primers. TCRdb's table, derived via immunoSEQ multiplex PCR, lists solely in-frame clones and lacks some. The sample features some 46,000 clones, with under 2% in its top ten. The chain joins TRBV4-2 to TRBJ2-7; 9 bases are shared with TRBD2. Sequenced sample: PBMCs. This clonotype was obtained from a woman in her thirties in good health and CMV-seronegative. The CDR3 DNA is TGTGCCAGCAGCCAGTCCCAAAGCGGGGGGTCCTCCTACGAGCAGTACTTC. The encoded protein is CASSQSQSGGSSYEQYF.